A selection of T cell receptor beta chains follows, all from one sample in a study of shared clonotypes between healthy human individuals. TCRdb's table, derived via immunoSEQ multiplex PCR, lists solely in-frame clones and lacks some. This table holds some 1,100,000 clones, around 78% found once. The sequencing sample was made of memory CD4+ T cells from PBMCs. These receptor sequences come from a man aged 18-30 years in good health. Some clones in this sample may be carry-over from other donors' samples. CDR3s include the opening cysteine and the closing phenylalanine or tryptophan. Each record gives: V gene, clone size, J gene, CDR3 protein. Clone size is given for some rows only: seen once, a few or many times, or a class if the clone is expanded.

V: TRBV18; size: NA; J: TRBJ2-7; CDR3: CASSPKGALPYEQYF
V: TRBV19; size: NA; J: TRBJ1-5; CDR3: CATRREPINQPQHF
V: TRBV5-1; size: NA; J: TRBJ1-5; CDR3: CASSLTGLSNQPQHF
V: TRBV30; size: few; J: TRBJ1-5; CDR3: CAWKVGNSNQPQHF
V: TRBV4-1; size: NA; J: TRBJ1-5; CDR3: CASSQVSGQGTLPPQHF
V: TRBV29-1; size: NA; J: TRBJ2-6; CDR3: CSVEKGGGANVLTF
V: TRBV28; size: NA; J: TRBJ2-1; CDR3: CASSSPTVGSYNEQFF
V: TRBV30; size: NA; J: TRBJ2-7; CDR3: CAWSVLGTGGRRQKQYF
V: TRBV2; size: few; J: TRBJ1-2; CDR3: CASGRNYGYTF
V: TRBV27; size: NA; J: TRBJ1-4; CDR3: CASSFGRGGGREKLFF
V: TRBV28; size: NA; J: TRBJ2-2; CDR3: CASSLQVNTGELFF
V: TRBV20-1; size: many; J: TRBJ1-2; CDR3: CSGRGVYTF
V: TRBV20-1; size: once; J: TRBJ1-2; CDR3: CSASAGNGYTF
V: TRBV6-1; size: NA; J: TRBJ2-5; CDR3: CASSFSQGIETQYF
V: TRBV27; size: NA; J: TRBJ1-1; CDR3: CASESNTEAFF
V: TRBV5-6; size: NA; J: TRBJ2-4; CDR3: CASSFDRIEAKNIQYF
V: TRBV7-9; size: NA; J: TRBJ2-2; CDR3: CASTPGELFF
V: TRBV5-4; size: NA; J: TRBJ2-1; CDR3: CASSPRSSGAYNEQFF
V: TRBV28; size: NA; J: TRBJ1-1; CDR3: CASSLHTKQEGAFF
V: TRBV5-1; size: NA; J: TRBJ1-2; CDR3: CASSPDRGYGYTF
V: TRBV18; size: NA; J: TRBJ2-5; CDR3: CASSPSAIQETQYF
V: TRBV28; size: NA; J: TRBJ1-1; CDR3: CASSFLRGTGGAEAFF
V: TRBV7-6; size: NA; J: TRBJ1-3; CDR3: CASSSPSSGNTIYF
V: TRBV19; size: NA; J: TRBJ1-5; CDR3: CASSTWGGQGSNQPQHF
V: TRBV2; size: NA; J: TRBJ2-2; CDR3: CASSGALGFGELFF
V: TRBV11-2; size: NA; J: TRBJ2-3; CDR3: CASSGRADTQYF
V: TRBV7-2; size: NA; J: TRBJ1-1; CDR3: CASSLMYGAEAFF
V: TRBV10-3; size: NA; J: TRBJ2-6; CDR3: CAINPGLGTSGANVLTF
V: TRBV28; size: NA; J: TRBJ1-4; CDR3: CASSQAGASRKLFF
V: TRBV5-4; size: NA; J: TRBJ2-2; CDR3: CASSPGTGADGELFF
V: TRBV6-6; size: few; J: TRBJ2-2; CDR3: CASHRDSAGTGELFF
V: TRBV29-1; size: once; J: TRBJ2-1; CDR3: CSAGTSGRPHSYNEQFF
V: TRBV7-2; size: NA; J: TRBJ2-2; CDR3: CASSLARPGDTGELFF
V: TRBV7-9; size: few; J: TRBJ2-3; CDR3: CASSLLQIYTDTQYF
V: TRBV6-6; size: NA; J: TRBJ1-1; CDR3: CASTTGTGNTEAFF
V: TRBV7-9; size: many; J: TRBJ2-3; CDR3: CASSLAQITDTQYF
V: TRBV7-2; size: NA; J: TRBJ2-5; CDR3: CASSPRGGETQYF
V: TRBV27; size: NA; J: TRBJ1-2; CDR3: CASSFHRDRGPSDGYTF
V: TRBV7-3; size: NA; J: TRBJ2-5; CDR3: CASSLGGITGETQYF
V: TRBV7-2; size: NA; J: TRBJ1-1; CDR3: CASSFRWRDGAFF
V: TRBV5-1; size: NA; J: TRBJ2-1; CDR3: CASSSTRGSLSNEQFF
V: TRBV28; size: few; J: TRBJ1-2; CDR3: CASSPRQNYGYTF
V: TRBV10-3; size: many; J: TRBJ1-5; CDR3: CAISPNNQPQHF
V: TRBV28; size: NA; J: TRBJ2-7; CDR3: CASSGRNRGLYEQYF
V: TRBV6-6; size: NA; J: TRBJ2-5; CDR3: CASRPNRGGPLETQYF
V: TRBV28; size: NA; J: TRBJ2-1; CDR3: CASTLMDSYNEQFF
V: TRBV30; size: few; J: TRBJ1-2; CDR3: CAWGQGANPYGYTF
V: TRBV6-1; size: once; J: TRBJ2-4; CDR3: CASRTGSRNIQYF
V: TRBV9; size: few; J: TRBJ1-1; CDR3: CASSVEGFLNTEAFF